This TCR beta chain was retrieved from a study of blood T cell repertoires in COVID-19. Study as a whole: Spain, Italy and the United States supplied samples that represented acute and convalescent COVID-19. PBMCs, B-cell-depleted T cells, or T cells provided the cDNA or gDNA that made up the material.

The authors' processing: Scientists estimated how many nucleated cells there were by amplifying reference gene primers. Data came from immunoSEQ multiplex PCR; TCRdb stores just in-frame clones and leaves some out. The DNA was the basis for D and trimming; V, J and clone size are from that table. The table includes approximately 90,000 clones, around 85% detected once. Per germline, CDR1 SGHRS and CDR2 YFSETQ. The CDR3 is 14 residues long. Deletions cut 2 bases from V and 0 bases from J, with 9 bases between. The sequenced sample was peripheral blood. The clonotype was recovered from a man aged 70-80 years with acute or convalescent COVID-19. The chain combines TRBV5-1 with TRBJ2-7; D ambiguous. CDR3 sequence (DNA): TGCGCCAGCAGCTTTGGTCCTAGCTCCTACGAGCAGTACTTC. Translation gives CASSFGPSSYEQYF.